This note documents a single TCR beta chain sequence. Its antigen is not yet known. Base qualities are not provided; no much larger clone lies one nucleotide away. Preparation of the library involved the immunoSEQ multiplex PCR assay. This immuneACCESS table, as held by TCRdb, lists in-frame sequences with V and J called but not all clones. Of the missing ones, under half trace to an unresolved V gene in checked studies; the others have no known cause. The sample yields about 73,000 clones; 85% to 95% were counted once. The ten top clones hold less than 3.5% of the sample. The data are from a study of T cell changes during pregnancy in multiple sclerosis (dated by TCRdb to between 2018 and 2021). Looking at the study overall: Changes in the T cell repertoire over the course of pregnancy were examined in this study in women with multiple sclerosis.

V loses 5 bases of germline sequence and J loses 1 base, and the interval between the two ends is 15 bases. The CDR3 spans 14 residues, from the cysteine through the phenylalanine. Here the CDR3 DNA is all that survives: 42 bases in frame from base 1. CDR1 SQVTM and CDR2 ANQGSEA were looked up in the germline V gene. Sample: peripheral blood, taken in the third trimester of pregnancy. The chain is assembled from TRBV29-1 and TRBJ2-7; the D gene is possibly TRBD2, with 5 bases matching. The sequence derives from a female donor in good health, enrolled as a control in a pregnancy study. The nucleotide sequence is given as TGCAGCGTTCTACTTGCGGGCACGTCCTACGAGCAGTACTTC. Translated, this gives CSVLLAGTSYEQYF.